This TCR beta chain emerged from a study of T cell changes during pregnancy in multiple sclerosis. Libraries were prepared by immunoSEQ multiplex PCR; TCRdb keeps only in-frame clonotypes and omits some of them. The data contain 40,000 to 45,000 clones, 70% to 90% of them singletons. Sequenced material: CD4+ T cells from peripheral blood mononuclear cells, taken in the first trimester of pregnancy. The receptor was isolated from a female donor with multiple sclerosis, enrolled in a pregnancy study.

The CDR3 spells CASRGEGRRPSYNEQFF. The CDR3 DNA follows: TGTGCCAGCAGGGGGGAGGGGAGGCGTCCCTCCTACAATGAGCAGTTCTTC. The rearrangement joins TRBV2 to TRBJ2-1; 7 bases line up with TRBD2. The CDR3 loop spans 17 amino acids. CDR1 is SNHLY, CDR2 FYNNEI, per germline. Trimming cost V 6 bases and J 0 bases; bases outside gene matches: 11.